This T cell receptor beta chain was sequenced for a study of shared clonotypes between healthy human individuals. Study overall: Researchers assigned three CD4 naive, three CD4 memory, two CD8 naive and one CD8 memory plate to each donor.

The CDR3 totals 15 residues. V lost 2 bases to trimming and J lost 2 bases; unmatched junction nucleotides: 3. Germline CDR1 reads MDHEN; CDR2 reads SYDVKM. Study results and limitations: In contrast to clonotypes shared by all four donors, non-shared clonotypes had lower generation probabilities.

About this clone: Antigen: not known.

Original processing notes: As immunoSEQ supplied junction-only sequences (without quality scores), filtering differed. Clones were sequenced by immunoSEQ multiplex PCR, and TCRdb holds only the in-frame ones, with some missing. V and J calls plus clone size are reproduced from that table; the DNA served to infer D and trimming. Among around 1.6 million clones listed, approximately 98% were seen once. The receptor was derived from a man younger than 40 in good health. The specimen sequenced was naive CD4+ T cells sorted from blood. Documented subset: CD45RA+ positively selected. The rearrangement uses TRBV28 and TRBJ1-5, with 7 bases aligning to TRBD1. This CDR3 reads CASSLGQGGNQPQHF. CDR3 in DNA: TGTGCCAGCAGTTTAGGTCAGGGGGGCAATCAGCCCCAGCATTTT.